Sequencing of this TCR beta chain was carried out in a study of blood T cells in healthy people across ages (dated by TCRdb to the mid-2010s). Describing the broader study: Template switching captured roughly one uniquely barcoded TCR beta cDNA molecule per two T cells in model experiments. To track age-related changes in TCR beta repertoire diversity, the study relied on deep sequencing normalized with unique cDNA molecular identifiers. Four age groups were formed from the donors: young (average around 15 years), middle-aged (approximately 42), aged (over 55) and long-lived (approximately 80). To avoid experimental bias, donors of different ages were spread randomly across the sequencing lanes. For two donors (one aged 18 to 29 and one aged 80 or older), the study analyzed two additional independent replicas of 1 million unique cDNA reads from the same blood draw. Study-wide conclusions, independent of this receptor: Estimates of total diversity from one million sequenced T cells were regarded as lower bounds and underestimates. Because donor CMV infection status was unknown, age-related changes in expanded clonotypes were potentially confounded. Because profiling used bulk unsorted PBMCs, naive and antigen-experienced compartments could not be compared conclusively. Compared with the aged group, the long-lived group had more naive CD4+ T cells, fewer expanded clones and increased TCR diversity, suggesting age selection. The percentage of naive T cells measured by flow cytometry correlated strongly with observed TCR beta diversity. As age increased, observed TCR beta diversity per million T cells dropped in a roughly linear way, and a significant reduction was already evident by age 40.

The method behind the library was 5' RACE. The run used an Illumina HiSeq 2500. The second PCR ran for about 7 to 11 cycles and used a J-beta primer mix along with a sample-barcoded 5' primer. A unique molecular identifier was introduced onto each TCR beta cDNA molecule by a template-switch 5' adaptor carrying 12 random nucleotides. Each sample yielded at least 2.5 million CDR3-containing paired-end reads. First-strand cDNA was synthesized from all RNA with the Mint cDNA synthesis kit, primed by a TRBC-specific oligonucleotide. Following uracil-DNA glycosylase treatment, a first 18-cycle PCR with universal primers M1SS and BC2_uni_R was performed on all cDNA. Per the authors' processing: Normalization of each sample was performed by random selection of 1 million high-quality reads, each carrying a distinct molecular identifier. Instead of being binned into consensus sequences, reads with shared molecular identifiers were discarded. MiTCR, with a Q25 quality threshold and the strictest error-elimination algorithm, was used for CDR3 identification, clonotype clustering and error correction. Lower-bound total TCR beta diversity was estimated with a nonparametric unseen species model using Euler transformation. Clones were called with MiXCR by TCRdb after fastp trimmed the public reads at Q25, and only in-frame beta chains were retained. Entries that share a CDR3 protein sequence are merged under the most common genes and DNA. TCRdb, not the authors, supplied the V and J calls. The sample table contains some 1.5 million distinct CDR3 sequences; only one count was recorded for 28% of them. The ten largest account for 7.7% of the sample.

Notes on this clonotype: Its antigen is currently not known. Base quality data are lacking; no much larger clone is found one base away.

V and J are truncated by 7 bases and 2 bases respectively, leaving an intervening sequence of 12 bases. The CDR3 numbers 13 residues from cysteine through phenylalanine. Left in the record is the CDR3 DNA by itself, 39 bases read in frame from the first base. Looking up the germline V gene yields CDR1 SQVTM and CDR2 ANQGSEA. The donors were a few dozen Caucasian individuals from Russia, aged 6 to 90 years, who were systemically healthy. Roughly 9.5 milliliters of peripheral blood were drawn from each donor into EDTA-treated Vacutainer tubes. Ficoll-Paque density-gradient centrifugation was used to isolate PBMCs, with at least 7 million per sample. Trizol reagent was used to extract total RNA from the PBMCs, yielding at least 6 micrograms per sample. For every donor, an aliquot of PBMCs went through flow cytometry to measure the percentages of naive CD45RAhigh/CD27high T cells.

Sequenced: blood. The chain uses TRBV29-1 and TRBJ1-5, with TRBD1 as a weak D call on 6 bases. This clonotype originated in a woman aged 25 to 45 in good health. The encoded CDR3 is CSGVSGGNQPQHF. The sequenced DNA is TGCAGCGGCGTGTCAGGGGGCAATCAGCCCCAGCATTTT. With the portions outside the CDR3 filled from the reference TRBV29-1 and TRBJ1-5 genes, the complete variable region becomes SAVISQKPSRDICQRGTSLTIQCQVDSQVTMMFWYRQQPGQSLTLIATANQGSEATYESGFVIDKFPISRPNLTFSTLTVSNMSPEDSSIYLCSGVSGGNQPQHFGDGTRLSIL.